The 10 T cell receptor beta chains in this list originate from one sample, sequenced in a study of T-cell memory formation after mild COVID-19 (dated by TCRdb to the early 2020s). Libraries were constructed by 5' RACE. The reads were generated on an Illumina NovaSeq 6000. Using fastp at Q25 and MiXCR, TCRdb reprocessed the public reads and kept productive beta chains. Rows merge per CDR3 protein into single entries with the most common DNA and genes. The sample contains fewer than 500,000 distinct CDR3 sequences, 25% of them found a single time. The leading ten clones occupy approximately 13% of the sample. The source material was PBMCs or a T cell subset sorted from them (not recorded which). All receptors come from an adult woman who had mild COVID-19 (a few samples of this study predate the infection). The sample titles of this study are shuffled in the database, so cell type and time point are left out; the donor was told from shared clones.

This clonotype was seen a handful of times. The rearrangement joins TRBV7-9 to TRBJ1-2; D call uncertain. Trimming shortened V by 11 bases and J by 6 bases, and 16 bases separated the two germline ends. Germline lookup yields CDR1 SEHNR and CDR2 FQNEAQ (reference sequence). The CDR3 contains 12 residues. The CDR3 coding sequence is TGTGCCTACGCGGGGAGTGGGAATGGCTACACCTTC. Translating it yields CAYAGSGNGYTF.

J is TRBJ1-2 and V is TRBV6-1; D unclear. Trimming removed 3 bases at V and 2 bases at J, with 1 base between. From germline, CDR1 is MNHNS and CDR2 SASEGT. CDR3 length: 11 amino acids. DNA of the CDR3: TGTGCCAGCAGTGACAACTATGGCTACACCTTC. Translating it yields CASSDNYGYTF.

The rearrangement uses TRBV6-6 and TRBJ2-5; 8 nucleotides align to TRBD2. CDR1 is MNHNY and CDR2 is SVGAGI in the germline V gene (reference sequence). This CDR3 is built from 11 residues. V lost 11 bases, J lost 5 bases, and 4 bases stayed unmatched. The CDR3 region is CASGGRETQYF. In DNA, the CDR3 is TGTGCCTCGGGCGGGAGGGAGACCCAGTACTTC.

This clonotype was counted only a few times. This sequence joins TRBV11-1 and TRBJ2-7, with 8 bases fitting TRBD1. Germline CDR1 is SGHAT and CDR2 is FQDESV (reference sequence). V dropped 4 bases and J dropped 4; count of bases not matched to a gene: 15. The CDR3 spans 17 residues. CDR3 region: CASSSHSPGQGVYEQYF. CDR3 DNA sequence: TGTGCCAGCAGCTCGCATTCCCCAGGACAGGGCGTTTACGAGCAGTACTTC.

The rearrangement uses TRBV7-3 and TRBJ1-1; 7 positions agree with TRBD1. CDR3 size: 15 residues. Germline CDR1 and CDR2: SGHTA and FQGTGA. V gave up 0 bases and J gave up 5 bases; unmatched junction bases: 6. The CDR3 sequence is CASSLTPGQETEAFF. The CDR3 DNA is TGTGCCAGCAGCTTAACTCCAGGACAGGAGACTGAAGCTTTCTTT. The complete variable domain, with remaining parts taken from reference TRBV7-3 and TRBJ1-1, reads GAGVSQTPSNKVTEKGKYVELRCDPISGHTALYWYRQSLGQGPEFLIYFQGTGAADDSGLPNDRFFAVRPEGSVSTLKIQRTERGDSAVYLCASSLTPGQETEAFFGQGTRLTVV.

The table lists this clonotype with a few counts. V gene TRBV6-1 combines with J gene TRBJ2-5; the match to TRBD1 covers 12 bases. This CDR3 comprises 15 residues. The germline CDR1 and CDR2 sequences are MNHNS and SASEGT. With V trimmed by 5 bases and J by 5 bases, 6 bases remained unmatched. Here the CDR3 DNA reads TGTGCCAGCAGTCCCGGGACAGGGGGCAGGGAGACCCAGTACTTC. Its translation: CASSPGTGGRETQYF.

Only a few counts were recorded for this clonotype. This CDR3 is CASSLGGTGIGYTF. CDR3 coding DNA: TGTGCCAGCAGCTTAGGAGGGACAGGGATCGGCTACACCTTC. The gene calls are TRBV7-6 and TRBJ1-2, with 9 nucleotides matching TRBD1. V dropped 1 base and J dropped 8; count of bases not matched to a gene: 5. The CDR3 runs to 14 residues. Germline V CDR1 and CDR2: SGHVS, FNYEAQ.

This clonotype was counted many times. The chain uses TRBV18 and TRBJ2-3; D unresolved. Trimming left V 2 bases short and J 0 bases short, with 9 bases between. Germline CDR1 KGHSH, CDR2 LQKENI. CDR3 length equals 15 residues. CDR3 DNA: TGTGCCAGCTCACCAACCGGCGTAAGCACAGATACGCAGTATTTT. Its protein product is CASSPTGVSTDTQYF.

This sequence joins TRBV28 and TRBJ2-7; TRBD1 aligns across 9 bases. Trimming took 6 bases from V and 3 from J; bases not matched to a gene: 9. The germline V gene has CDR1 MDHEN and CDR2 SYDVKM. The CDR3 is 15 amino acids. In DNA, the CDR3 is TGTGCCAGCAGACCCGGACAGGGGAATCTCTACGAGCAGTACTTC. This sequence encodes CASRPGQGNLYEQYF.

The chain joins TRBV19 to TRBJ2-2; possibly TRBD1 for D (6 bases). Trimming took off 3 bases at V and 4 bases at J, with 9 bases between the two ends. Germline-derived CDR1 and CDR2 are LNHDA and SQIVND (reference sequence). The CDR3 runs to 14 residues. This chain's CDR3 is CASSIAGATGELFF. The CDR3 DNA reads TGTGCCAGTAGTATTGCAGGGGCCACCGGGGAGCTGTTTTTT.